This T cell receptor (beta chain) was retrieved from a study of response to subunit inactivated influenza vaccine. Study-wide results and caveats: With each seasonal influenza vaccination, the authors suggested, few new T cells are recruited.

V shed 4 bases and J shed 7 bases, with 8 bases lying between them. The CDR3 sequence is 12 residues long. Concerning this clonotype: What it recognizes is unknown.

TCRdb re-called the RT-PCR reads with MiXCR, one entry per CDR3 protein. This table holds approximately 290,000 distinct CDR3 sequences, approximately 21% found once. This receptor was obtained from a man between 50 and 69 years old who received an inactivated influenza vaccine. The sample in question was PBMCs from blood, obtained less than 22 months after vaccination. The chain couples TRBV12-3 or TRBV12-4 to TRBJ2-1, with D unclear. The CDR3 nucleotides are TGTGCCAGCAGTTCTCTAGGGAATGAGCAGTTCTTC. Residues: CASSSLGNEQFF.